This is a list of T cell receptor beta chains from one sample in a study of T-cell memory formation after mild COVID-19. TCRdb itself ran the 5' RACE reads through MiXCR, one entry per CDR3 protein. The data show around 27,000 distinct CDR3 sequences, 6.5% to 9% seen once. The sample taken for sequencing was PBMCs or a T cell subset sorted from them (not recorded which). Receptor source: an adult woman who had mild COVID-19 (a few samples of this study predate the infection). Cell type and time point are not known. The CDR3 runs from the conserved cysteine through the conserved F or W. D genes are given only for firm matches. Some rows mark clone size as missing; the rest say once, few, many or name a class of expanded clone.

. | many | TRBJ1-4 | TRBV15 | TGTGCCACGTCGGGAGGGGGGCAGAGTGAAAAACTGTTTTTT | CATSGGGQSEKLFF
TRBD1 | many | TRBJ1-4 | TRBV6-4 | TGTGCCAGCAGCGCAACAGGGGTGTTTTTT | CASSATGVFF
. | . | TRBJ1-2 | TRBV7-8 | TGTGCCAGCAGCGATATGACAGGAGGAGACTATGGCTACACCTTC | CASSDMTGGDYGYTF
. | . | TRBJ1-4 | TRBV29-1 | TGCAGCGTTTTCCTCCAGGGTGGGGGCGAAAAACTGTTTTTT | CSVFLQGGGEKLFF
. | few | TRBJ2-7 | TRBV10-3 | TGTGCCATCAGTTTGACAGGTGACGAGCAGTACTTC | CAISLTGDEQYF
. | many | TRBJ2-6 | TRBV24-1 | TGTGCCACCAGTGATTCGTGGACAGAGGGCCTCTCTGGGGCCAACGTCCTGACTTTC | CATSDSWTEGLSGANVLTF
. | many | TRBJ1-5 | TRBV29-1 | TGCAGCTCCGGGGCGGGGGGGGACCAGCCCCAGCATTTT | CSSGAGGDQPQHF
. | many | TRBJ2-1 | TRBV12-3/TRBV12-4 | TGTGCCAGCAGTTTTAATCGTGAGCAGTTCTTC | CASSFNREQFF
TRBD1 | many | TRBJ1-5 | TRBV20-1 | TGCAGTGCGCAAAGGGGGCGGTGGGGGAGCAATCAGCCCCAGCATTTT | CSAQRGRWGSNQPQHF
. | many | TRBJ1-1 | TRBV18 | TGTGCCAGCTCACCCGGGACAAAGAACACTGAAGCTTTCTTT | CASSPGTKNTEAFF
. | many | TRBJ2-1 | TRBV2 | TGTGCCAGCAGTGGGGCGAGAGGTGAGCAGTTCTTC | CASSGARGEQFF
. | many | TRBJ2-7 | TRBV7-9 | TGTGCCAGCAGCCCCGGACAGATATATACCTACGAGCAGTACTTC | CASSPGQIYTYEQYF
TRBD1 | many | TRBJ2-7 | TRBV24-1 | TGTGCCACCAGCGAGCCGGGACAGCCCGAGCAGTACTTC | CATSEPGQPEQYF
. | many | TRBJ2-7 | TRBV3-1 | TGTGCCAGCAGCCCGCGGGACTCGCTGGGGCAGTACTTC | CASSPRDSLGQYF
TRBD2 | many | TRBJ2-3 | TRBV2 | TGTGCCAGCAGTGAAGAGAGCGGGGTAGGAACAGATATGCAGTATTTT | CASSEESGVGTDMQYF
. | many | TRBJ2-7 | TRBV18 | TGTGCCAGCTCAGGCGGGGCTTCCTACGAGCAGTACTTC | CASSGGASYEQYF
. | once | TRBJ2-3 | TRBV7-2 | TGTGCCAGCAGCTTAGAGGGCCACACAGATACGCAGTATTTT | CASSLEGHTDTQYF
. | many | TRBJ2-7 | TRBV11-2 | TGTGCCAGCAGCCCGACGGCCAGCTCTCGGGAGCAGTACTTC | CASSPTASSREQYF
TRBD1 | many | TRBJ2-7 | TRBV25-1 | TGTGCCAGCAGTGGGGTACAGGGGGCTAGTGAGCAGTACTTC | CASSGVQGASEQYF
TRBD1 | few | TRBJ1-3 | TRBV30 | TGTGCCTGGAGTATCCTGGAGGGGGCCGGAAACACCATATATTTT | CAWSILEGAGNTIYF
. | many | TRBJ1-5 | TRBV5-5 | TGTGCCAGCAGCCCGGCCGGGACGGAGGTCAATCAGCCCCAGCATTTT | CASSPAGTEVNQPQHF
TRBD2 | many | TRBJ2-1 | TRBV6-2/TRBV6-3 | TGTGCCAGCAGTAAGACTAGCGGGACTCCCTACAATGAGCAGTTCTTC | CASSKTSGTPYNEQFF
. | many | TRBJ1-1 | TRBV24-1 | TGTGCCACCAGTGGGGCAGGGACCAACACTGAAGCTTTCTTT | CATSGAGTNTEAFF
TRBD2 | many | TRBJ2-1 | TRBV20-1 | TGCAGTGCCACCCAGCCCGGGACTAGCGGGGGCTGGTCGGATGAGCAGTTCTTC | CSATQPGTSGGWSDEQFF
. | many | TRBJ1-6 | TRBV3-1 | TGTGCCAGCAGCCAAGAGGGTACAGGGTGGAATTCACCCCTCCACTTT | CASSQEGTGWNSPLHF
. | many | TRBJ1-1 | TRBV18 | TGTGCCAGCTCACCATCCGGCTTGAACACTGAAGCTTTCTTT | CASSPSGLNTEAFF
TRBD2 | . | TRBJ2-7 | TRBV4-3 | TGCGCCAGCAGCCAACTCATCGCCTCCGGGACTAGCGGCAGTTACACCTACGAGCAGTACTTC | CASSQLIASGTSGSYTYEQYF
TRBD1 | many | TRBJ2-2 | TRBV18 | TGTGCCAGCTCACCACCGAGTCAGGGGGACCCGAACACCGGGGAGCTGTTTTTT | CASSPPSQGDPNTGELFF
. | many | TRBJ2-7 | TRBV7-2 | TGTGCCAGCAGCTTAGCGGCGGGGCCGCCCTCCTACGAGCAGTACTTC | CASSLAAGPPSYEQYF
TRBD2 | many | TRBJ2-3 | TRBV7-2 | TGTGCCAGCAGCCCTAGCGGGGGGGCAGGAGATACGCAGTATTTT | CASSPSGGAGDTQYF